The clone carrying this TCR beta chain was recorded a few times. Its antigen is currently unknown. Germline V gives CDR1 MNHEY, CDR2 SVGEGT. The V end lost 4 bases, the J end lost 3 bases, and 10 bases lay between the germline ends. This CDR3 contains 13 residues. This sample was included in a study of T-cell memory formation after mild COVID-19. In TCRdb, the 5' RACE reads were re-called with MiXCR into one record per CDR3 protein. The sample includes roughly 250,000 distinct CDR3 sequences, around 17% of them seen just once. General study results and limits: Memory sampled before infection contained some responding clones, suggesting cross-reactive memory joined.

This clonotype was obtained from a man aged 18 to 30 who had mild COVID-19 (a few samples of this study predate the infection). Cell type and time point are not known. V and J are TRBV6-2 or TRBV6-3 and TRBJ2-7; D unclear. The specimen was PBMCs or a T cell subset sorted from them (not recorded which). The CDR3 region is CASSSGSLYEQYF. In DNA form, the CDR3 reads TGTGCCAGCAGTTCGGGCAGCCTCTACGAGCAGTACTTC.